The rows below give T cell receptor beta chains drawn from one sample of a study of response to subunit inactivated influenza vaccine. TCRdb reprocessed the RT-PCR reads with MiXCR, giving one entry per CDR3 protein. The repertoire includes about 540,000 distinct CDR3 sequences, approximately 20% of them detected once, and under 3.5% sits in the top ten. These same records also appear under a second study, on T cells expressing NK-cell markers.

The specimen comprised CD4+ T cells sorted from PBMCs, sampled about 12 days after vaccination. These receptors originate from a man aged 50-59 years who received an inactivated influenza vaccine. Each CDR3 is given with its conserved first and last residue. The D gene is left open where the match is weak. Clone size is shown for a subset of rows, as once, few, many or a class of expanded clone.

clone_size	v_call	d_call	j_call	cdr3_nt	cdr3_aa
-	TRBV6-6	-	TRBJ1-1	TGTGCCAGCAGTTACGGGGCACCGAACACTGAAGCTTTCTTT	CASSYGAPNTEAFF
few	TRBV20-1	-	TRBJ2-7	TGCAGTGCTAGTTGGCTAGCTGGCCACGAGCAGTACTTC	CSASWLAGHEQYF
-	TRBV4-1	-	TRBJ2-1	TGCGCCAGCAGCCCAGCCAGGGCCTCCTACAATGAGCAGTTCTTC	CASSPARASYNEQFF
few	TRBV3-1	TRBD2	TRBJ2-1	TGTGCCAGCAGCCAAGTGACTAGCGGGGTATACAATGAGCAGTTCTTC	CASSQVTSGVYNEQFF
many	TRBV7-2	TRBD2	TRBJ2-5	TGTGCCAGCAGCCCATGGGGACTATCGGAAGAGACCCAGTACTTC	CASSPWGLSEETQYF
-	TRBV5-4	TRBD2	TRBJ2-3	TGTGCCAGCAGCTCGCCGGGACTAGGTTTCACAGATACGCAGTATTTT	CASSSPGLGFTDTQYF
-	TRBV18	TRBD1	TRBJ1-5	TGTGCCAGCTCACCCAGACAGGGGGCGCGGGATCAGCCCCAGCATTTT	CASSPRQGARDQPQHF
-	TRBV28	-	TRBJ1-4	TGTGCCAGCAGTTTAGAAGGGATAAAGGGGAAACTGTTTTTT	CASSLEGIKGKLFF
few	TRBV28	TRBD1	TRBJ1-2	TGTGCCAGCAGTTTGAGACAGGGGCCCTATGGCTACACCTTC	CASSLRQGPYGYTF
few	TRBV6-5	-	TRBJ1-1	TGTGCCAGCAGTTACACCTACAGATTGAACACTGAAGCTTTCTTT	CASSYTYRLNTEAFF